The present entry profiles one TCR beta chain with its context. This record belongs to a study of blood T cell repertoires in COVID-19. Study overall: Samples came from the United States, Italy and Spain, spanning acute and convalescent COVID-19. Sample material is recorded as cDNA or gDNA derived from T cells, B-cell-depleted T cells, or PBMCs.

In the study's own analysis: How many nucleated cells were present was estimated from reference gene primer amplification. Clones were read by immunoSEQ multiplex PCR, and TCRdb kept only the in-frame ones, dropping some. V, J and clone size derive from that table, while D and trimming were established from the DNA sequence. The sample records approximately 270,000 clones, around 86% being singletons. The sample was peripheral blood. This TCR derives from a man aged 35 to 55 with active or convalescent COVID-19.

The CDR3 DNA sequence: TGTGCCACCAGCAGAGAACAGGGGAATCAGCCCCAGCATTTT. Translation gives CATSREQGNQPQHF. The V call is TRBV15, the J call TRBJ1-5; 7 bases map to TRBD1. The CDR3 consists of 14 residues. The V and J ends lost 0 bases and 4 bases, in that order; junction bases with no gene match: 0. CDR1 and CDR2 from the germline V gene are LNHNV and YYDKDF (reference sequence).